These T cell receptor beta chains were read from a single sample in a study of OX40 agonist ivuxolimab in advanced cancers. The assay was immunoSEQ multiplex PCR, and TCRdb's table has in-frame clones only and misses some. The repertoire has 60,000 or so clones, more than 85% of them found once; the top ten carry under 15%. Sequencing used CD4+ or CD8+ T cells sorted from blood, obtained in a trial of the OX40 agonist ivuxolimab. These receptors all come from an adult with an advanced solid tumor such as melanoma, head and neck, liver or kidney cancer. CDR3s include the opening cysteine and the closing phenylalanine or tryptophan. The D gene is left open where the match is weak.

TRBV6-1	-	CASSETDFTYNEQFF
TRBV5-4	-	CASSLSGGPYNEQFF
TRBV7-9	-	CASSFWGQETQYF
TRBV5-1	-	CASSFPNQETQYF
TRBV19	-	CASTQGMWHTGELFF
TRBV4-1	TRBD1	CASRIQGETTEAFF
TRBV7-9	-	CASSDGREGLSEKLFF
TRBV4-1	-	CASSQEVSTFRTYEQYF
TRBV2	-	CASSEGYTEAFF
TRBV4-1	TRBD1	CASSQWDRSFEQYF
TRBV2	-	CASSERASSNQPQHF
TRBV29-1	TRBD1	CSVGPTGAGELFF
TRBV5-6	-	CASSLVIPETQYF
TRBV6-6	-	CASFWRGPDTEAFF
TRBV7-9	-	CASSLRSMNTEAFF
TRBV7-2	-	CASSERVGGYTF
TRBV7-8	-	CASSLGPFTYEQYF
TRBV4-1	-	CASSQDSGPPGELFF
TRBV7-9	-	CASSLASLKSEGYTF
TRBV7-9	TRBD1	CASSMTGGHGYTF
TRBV25-1	-	CASSEMREGNTEAFF
TRBV4-1	TRBD1	CASSQVTGIRNEQFF
TRBV6-7	TRBD1	CASSYQDRGRGYGYTF
TRBV4-1	-	CASSQEAISPQHF
TRBV4-1	-	CASSTRPSGGLDQPQHF
TRBV6-6	-	CASSYEGGTEAFF
TRBV2	-	CASSPDSMNTEAFF
TRBV6-5	-	CASSYGSNQPQHF
TRBV10-3	TRBD1	CAISDPGTGFSNQPQHF
TRBV11-1	TRBD1	CASSLASGTGGHRPDTQYF
TRBV4-1	-	CASSQDMATPWDTEAFF
TRBV15	TRBD2	CATSRVLAGYQAHEQYF
TRBV5-6	TRBD1	CASSGGDRGKKLFF
TRBV4-1	TRBD1	CASSQTQGAPTEAFF
TRBV4-1	-	CASSQDLSEAFF
TRBV19	TRBD1	CASSQWDSYEQYF
TRBV29-1	TRBD1	CSVEGGQGAVGELFF
TRBV15	TRBD1	CATGRQGALEKLFF
TRBV19	TRBD1	CASSWTGISYEQYF
TRBV14	-	CASSQELGLTYEQYF
TRBV19	-	CASSTAGSHYGYTF
TRBV30	-	CAWSVMYNEQFF
TRBV7-3	-	CASSPPGWHEQFF
TRBV28	TRBD2	CASSISGRAPTGELFF
TRBV6-5	-	CASSWDKTYEQYF
TRBV15	TRBD2	CATSRDRASGSYNEQFF